Listed here is a single T cell receptor beta chain. Germline-derived CDR1 and CDR2 are KGHSH and LQKENI. There are 20 residues in the CDR3. The ends were cut back, 0 bases at V and 0 bases at J, with 21 bases in the middle. As processed by the authors: Reference gene primer amplification gave estimated nucleated cell counts. Data came from immunoSEQ multiplex PCR; TCRdb stores just in-frame clones and leaves some out. Clone size and the V and J calls come from that table; the DNA yielded D and trimming. This sample has about 380,000 clones, with more than 70% found just once. This entry comes from a study of blood T cell repertoires in COVID-19. Participants, about 18 to 100 years old, spanned about two dozen US areas. Participants reported their clinical history, and cohort assignment relied on those reports. Recovery meant two consecutive negative NP/OP PCR tests, professional clearance, or resolved symptoms.

The clonotype comes from a woman aged 18-29 years who had recovered from COVID-19. V and J are TRBV18 and TRBJ1-3, with D maybe TRBD1 (5 bases). The sample taken for sequencing was PBMCs or T cells enriched from blood (not recorded which). CDR3 protein: CASSPPSIRVGGYSGNTIYF. Written as DNA, the CDR3 is TGTGCCAGCTCACCACCGAGTATACGCGTCGGGGGTTACTCTGGAAACACCATATATTTT.